Listed below are T cell receptor beta chains from one sample, sequenced in a study of T cell repertoires in cytomegalovirus infection. Their specific antigens are unknown. TCRdb analysed the reads with MiXCR anew, one entry per CDR3 protein. This table has about 160,000 distinct CDR3 sequences, less than 25% appearing once. Sequenced here: CD8+ T cells from cultured PBMCs, sampled from culture after CMV antigen stimulation. These receptors came from a human donor in good health (CMV status not recorded). Some clones in this sample may be carry-over from other donors' samples. The CDR3 runs from the conserved cysteine through the conserved F or W. Fields, in order: V gene, J gene, D gene, clone size, CDR3 protein, CDR3 DNA. D genes are given only for firm matches. Clone size appears in some rows only: once, few, many, or a class for an expanded clone.

v_call: TRBV5-4; j_call: TRBJ2-7; d_call: .; clone_size: few; cdr3_aa: CASSSHRADYYEQYF; cdr3_nt: TGTGCCAGCAGCTCCCATAGGGCGGATTACTACGAGCAGTACTTC
v_call: TRBV12-3/TRBV12-4; j_call: TRBJ2-4; d_call: TRBD2; clone_size: few; cdr3_aa: CASSLNAGGGNIQYF; cdr3_nt: TGTGCCAGCAGTTTAAATGCGGGGGGCGGAAACATTCAGTACTTC
v_call: TRBV12-3/TRBV12-4; j_call: TRBJ2-1; d_call: TRBD1; clone_size: .; cdr3_aa: CASSGPGGLNEQFF; cdr3_nt: TGTGCCAGCAGTGGGCCAGGGGGCCTGAATGAGCAGTTCTTC
v_call: TRBV29-1; j_call: TRBJ2-1; d_call: TRBD2; clone_size: .; cdr3_aa: CSVEGLAGASSSYNEQFF; cdr3_nt: TGCAGCGTTGAAGGCCTAGCGGGGGCCTCTAGCTCCTACAATGAGCAGTTCTTC
v_call: TRBV7-9; j_call: TRBJ1-1; d_call: .; clone_size: few; cdr3_aa: CASSLDFAVQAFF; cdr3_nt: TGTGCCAGCAGCTTAGATTTTGCAGTCCAAGCTTTCTTT
v_call: TRBV20-1; j_call: TRBJ1-2; d_call: .; clone_size: .; cdr3_aa: CSARVLGTVYYGYTF; cdr3_nt: TGCAGTGCTAGAGTCCTAGGGACGGTCTACTATGGCTACACCTTC
v_call: TRBV7-2; j_call: TRBJ1-5; d_call: .; clone_size: few; cdr3_aa: CASSLDGGGGQPQHF; cdr3_nt: TGTGCCAGCAGCTTAGACGGGGGCGGGGGTCAGCCCCAGCATTTT
v_call: TRBV7-2; j_call: TRBJ2-1; d_call: .; clone_size: .; cdr3_aa: CASTPLGGVRYNEQFF; cdr3_nt: TGTGCCAGCACCCCCTTGGGCGGGGTAAGGTACAATGAGCAGTTCTTC
v_call: TRBV7-8; j_call: TRBJ1-4; d_call: .; clone_size: few; cdr3_aa: CASSRGLGPQEKLFF; cdr3_nt: TGTGCCAGCAGCCGGGGGTTGGGCCCACAAGAAAAACTGTTTTTT
v_call: TRBV7-6; j_call: TRBJ1-2; d_call: TRBD1; clone_size: few; cdr3_aa: CASSPVPEQGYYGYTF; cdr3_nt: TGTGCCAGCAGCCCCGTTCCCGAACAGGGGTACTATGGCTACACCTTC
v_call: TRBV6-2/TRBV6-3; j_call: TRBJ2-1; d_call: TRBD2; clone_size: .; cdr3_aa: CASRRGGGAYNEQFF; cdr3_nt: TGTGCCAGCAGGAGAGGCGGGGGGGCCTACAATGAGCAGTTCTTC
v_call: TRBV7-6; j_call: TRBJ2-7; d_call: .; clone_size: .; cdr3_aa: CASSPAIGETYEQYF; cdr3_nt: TGTGCCAGCAGCCCCGCGATCGGGGAAACCTACGAGCAGTACTTC
v_call: TRBV7-9; j_call: TRBJ1-5; d_call: .; clone_size: .; cdr3_aa: CASSLVTGLYSNQPQHF; cdr3_nt: TGTGCCAGCAGCTTGGTGACGGGACTTTATAGCAATCAGCCCCAGCATTTT
v_call: TRBV7-6; j_call: TRBJ2-3; d_call: TRBD2; clone_size: .; cdr3_aa: CASSLARAGTDTQYF; cdr3_nt: TGTGCCAGCAGCTTAGCGCGAGCGGGAACAGATACGCAGTATTTT
v_call: TRBV4-1; j_call: TRBJ2-7; d_call: TRBD2; clone_size: many; cdr3_aa: CASSPPGGPYEEQYF; cdr3_nt: TGCGCCAGCAGCCCTCCGGGGGGTCCCTATGAGGAGCAGTACTTC
v_call: TRBV6-8; j_call: TRBJ1-2; d_call: .; clone_size: few; cdr3_aa: CASSYVLGNTGPGYTF; cdr3_nt: TGTGCCAGCAGTTACGTGTTAGGGAACACCGGCCCTGGCTACACCTTC
v_call: TRBV15; j_call: TRBJ2-1; d_call: .; clone_size: .; cdr3_aa: CATSRGGQTEQFF; cdr3_nt: TGTGCCACCAGCAGAGGAGGACAGACTGAGCAGTTCTTC
v_call: TRBV6-1; j_call: TRBJ2-2; d_call: TRBD2; clone_size: .; cdr3_aa: CASSESPGLAPGELFF; cdr3_nt: TGTGCCAGCAGTGAATCACCGGGACTAGCCCCCGGGGAGCTGTTTTTT
v_call: TRBV4-1; j_call: TRBJ1-6; d_call: .; clone_size: few; cdr3_aa: CASSQEMPYNSPLHF; cdr3_nt: TGTGCCAGCAGCCAAGAGATGCCCTATAATTCACCCCTCCACTTT
v_call: TRBV6-2/TRBV6-3; j_call: TRBJ2-3; d_call: .; clone_size: .; cdr3_aa: CASSYFIIGSSTDTQYF; cdr3_nt: TGTGCCAGCAGTTATTTTATTATCGGAAGCAGCACAGATACGCAGTATTTT
v_call: TRBV7-9; j_call: TRBJ2-1; d_call: .; clone_size: few; cdr3_aa: CASSPWANEQFF; cdr3_nt: TGTGCCAGCTCCCCTTGGGCTAATGAGCAGTTCTTC
v_call: TRBV20-1; j_call: TRBJ2-7; d_call: TRBD2; clone_size: few; cdr3_aa: CSASTGGEQYF; cdr3_nt: TGCAGTGCTTCCACGGGGGGGGAGCAGTACTTC
v_call: TRBV9; j_call: TRBJ2-6; d_call: .; clone_size: .; cdr3_aa: CASSGGGANVLTF; cdr3_nt: TGTGCCAGCAGCGGTGGTGGGGCCAACGTCCTGACTTTC
v_call: TRBV7-8; j_call: TRBJ1-2; d_call: .; clone_size: once; cdr3_aa: CASSIAGNDGYTF; cdr3_nt: TGTGCCAGCAGTATCGCGGGAAACGATGGCTACACCTTC
v_call: TRBV6-6; j_call: TRBJ1-5; d_call: .; clone_size: few; cdr3_aa: CASSAGQINQPQHF; cdr3_nt: TGTGCCAGCAGTGCGGGACAAATCAATCAGCCCCAGCATTTT
v_call: TRBV6-2/TRBV6-3; j_call: TRBJ2-1; d_call: .; clone_size: many; cdr3_aa: CASSYTGAGNEQFF; cdr3_nt: TGTGCCAGCAGTTACACGGGGGCGGGGAATGAGCAGTTCTTC
v_call: TRBV7-6; j_call: TRBJ2-3; d_call: TRBD2; clone_size: few; cdr3_aa: CASSPSGTSGGPRDTQYF; cdr3_nt: TGTGCCAGCAGCCCTAGTGGAACTAGCGGGGGCCCTAGAGATACGCAGTATTTT
v_call: TRBV7-2; j_call: TRBJ2-7; d_call: TRBD1; clone_size: few; cdr3_aa: CASSPDSFQGVSYEQYF; cdr3_nt: TGTGCCAGCAGCCCAGACAGTTTTCAGGGGGTCTCCTACGAGCAGTACTTC
v_call: TRBV19; j_call: TRBJ1-2; d_call: .; clone_size: .; cdr3_aa: CASTGQESFYGYTF; cdr3_nt: TGTGCCAGTACGGGGCAGGAGAGTTTCTATGGCTACACCTTC
v_call: TRBV4-1; j_call: TRBJ2-3; d_call: .; clone_size: .; cdr3_aa: CASSHGGRDTQYF; cdr3_nt: TGCGCCAGCAGCCACGGGGGTCGTGATACGCAGTATTTT
v_call: TRBV6-6; j_call: TRBJ2-7; d_call: TRBD1; clone_size: .; cdr3_aa: CASRTTRDSSYEQYF; cdr3_nt: TGTGCCAGCAGGACTACCCGGGACAGCTCCTACGAGCAGTACTTC
v_call: TRBV4-2; j_call: TRBJ1-4; d_call: TRBD1; clone_size: few; cdr3_aa: CASSQDRGHGEKLFF; cdr3_nt: TGTGCCAGCAGCCAGGACAGGGGGCATGGTGAAAAACTGTTTTTT
v_call: TRBV11-2; j_call: TRBJ2-7; d_call: TRBD1; clone_size: .; cdr3_aa: CASSWEETGDREQYF; cdr3_nt: TGTGCCAGCAGCTGGGAGGAGACAGGGGACCGCGAGCAGTACTTC
v_call: TRBV7-9; j_call: TRBJ1-1; d_call: .; clone_size: few; cdr3_aa: CASNQPAGTGNRAFF; cdr3_nt: TGTGCCAGCAACCAGCCTGCGGGGACCGGGAATAGGGCTTTCTTT
v_call: TRBV4-3; j_call: TRBJ2-2; d_call: .; clone_size: .; cdr3_aa: CASSQGLTGTGELFF; cdr3_nt: TGCGCCAGCAGCCAAGGGTTAACGGGCACCGGGGAGCTGTTTTTT